Listed below are T cell receptor beta chains from one sample, sequenced in a study of T cells after yellow fever vaccination. MiXCR, run by TCRdb on the 5' RACE reads, gives a single entry per CDR3 protein. The sample has fewer than 450,000 distinct CDR3 sequences, about 8.3% seen once; the top ten hold approximately 15%. The sample was PBMCs, taken roughly 47 days after the first yellow fever vaccination. Source of these receptors: a man in his late teens or twenties who received the YFV17D yellow fever vaccine. The CDR3 runs from the conserved cysteine through the conserved F or W. A D gene is named only where the DNA matches it firmly. Rows may omit the clone size; those that give it use once, few, many or a size class.

v_gene,d_gene,j_gene,abundance,CDR3nt,CDR3aa
TRBV7-2,NA,TRBJ2-3,NA,TGTGCCAGCAGCTTCCAGGGGCAGAAAGCAGATACGCAGTATTTT,CASSFQGQKADTQYF
TRBV20-1,NA,TRBJ1-6,few,TGCAGTGCTCCGAGAGCCCCCAGAAATTCACCCCTCCACTTT,CSAPRAPRNSPLHF
TRBV19,NA,TRBJ2-2,few,TGTGCCAGTATCTCGGGTGGTCGCGGGGAGCTGTTTTTT,CASISGGRGELFF
TRBV29-1,NA,TRBJ2-7,many,TGCAGCGTTGAAGGTGCAGGGGACCTACGTGAGCAGTACTTC,CSVEGAGDLREQYF
TRBV5-1,TRBD2,TRBJ2-5,few,TGCGCCAGCAGCAACCTAGCGGGGGGAGGTGCTAGCGAGACCCAGTACTTC,CASSNLAGGGASETQYF
TRBV19,NA,TRBJ2-3,NA,TGTGCCAGTAGTATACAACGCCCTCCAGATACGCAGTATTTT,CASSIQRPPDTQYF
TRBV18,NA,TRBJ1-1,NA,TGTGCCAGCTCACCACGGCGGGGGCGTAGGACTGAAGCTTTCTTT,CASSPRRGRRTEAFF
TRBV30,NA,TRBJ1-2,few,TGTGCCTGGAGTGACTGGACAGCTACAACCTTC,CAWSDWTATTF
TRBV18,NA,TRBJ2-3,NA,TGTGCCAGCTCGGTACAGGATAGCACAGATACGCAGTATTTT,CASSVQDSTDTQYF
TRBV5-1,NA,TRBJ2-3,NA,TGCGCCAGCAGCTCCCCCTTTGGGGGCCTCAAAGATACGCAGTATTTT,CASSSPFGGLKDTQYF
TRBV13,TRBD1,TRBJ2-5,NA,TGTGCCAGCAGCAAGGGGACAGGAGAGTACCAAGAGACCCAGTACTTC,CASSKGTGEYQETQYF
TRBV12-3/TRBV12-4,TRBD2,TRBJ2-1,many,TGTGCCAGCATCCTCCAAGGGCTAGCGGGTAACAATGAGCAGTTCTTC,CASILQGLAGNNEQFF
TRBV5-1,NA,TRBJ2-5,many,TGCGCCAGTACAATGGGCGAGGAGGCCCAGTACTTC,CASTMGEEAQYF
TRBV3-1,TRBD2,TRBJ2-3,NA,TGTGCCAGCAGCCAAGATGTTATGGGACTAGCGGCAGATACGCAGTATTTT,CASSQDVMGLAADTQYF
TRBV11-2,NA,TRBJ2-7,NA,TGTGCCAGCAGCTTAGAGGTAGGGTTGGACGAGCAGTACTTC,CASSLEVGLDEQYF
TRBV20-1,TRBD1,TRBJ1-5,few,TGCAGTGCTAGGTCCAGGGGGCTCTCTCAGCCCCAGCATTTT,CSARSRGLSQPQHF
TRBV5-1,TRBD1,TRBJ1-2,few,TGCGCCAGCAGCGCCTTACAGGGGGCGGATGGCTACACCTTC,CASSALQGADGYTF
TRBV19,TRBD1,TRBJ1-5,NA,TGTGCCAGTAGTATCACCGGGACAGGTGGACAGCCCCAGCATTTT,CASSITGTGGQPQHF
TRBV20-1,TRBD2,TRBJ2-1,NA,TGCAGTGCTAGCCGGACTAGCGGGGGGGCCAATGAGCAGTTCTTC,CSASRTSGGANEQFF
TRBV5-1,NA,TRBJ2-2,NA,TGCGCCAGCAAAAGGAATCCCGGGGCCGGGGAGCTGTTTTTT,CASKRNPGAGELFF
TRBV7-9,NA,TRBJ2-5,NA,TGTGCCAGCAGCTTACCCGGCAGGGAGCAAGAGACCCAGTACTTC,CASSLPGREQETQYF
TRBV2,TRBD2,TRBJ2-1,NA,TGTGCCAGCAGGGCCACTAGCGGGGGGGCCTCTGAGCAGTTCTTC,CASRATSGGASEQFF
TRBV4-1,TRBD1,TRBJ2-1,NA,TGCGCCAGCAGCTCCTCAACAGGGGGCGCGTACAATGAGCAGTTCTTC,CASSSSTGGAYNEQFF
TRBV4-3,TRBD1,TRBJ2-7,NA,TGCGCCAGCAGCCAAGTGTTGGGACAGGGGACCTCCGAGCAGTACTTC,CASSQVLGQGTSEQYF
TRBV11-2,NA,TRBJ2-1,NA,TGTGCCAGCAGCTTATCCGGGGAATACTACAATGAGCAGTTCTTC,CASSLSGEYYNEQFF
TRBV20-1,NA,TRBJ1-4,few,TGCAGTGTTGAGGCCCCAACTAATGAAAAACTGTTTTTT,CSVEAPTNEKLFF
TRBV30,TRBD1,TRBJ1-3,NA,TGTGCCTCCCGGGACAGGGGGTTCGGTGGAAACACCATATATTTT,CASRDRGFGGNTIYF
TRBV25-1,TRBD2,TRBJ2-2,few,TGTGCCAGCAGTGACCCCCGGACTAGCGGGACCGACACCGGGGAGCTGTTTTTT,CASSDPRTSGTDTGELFF
TRBV18,NA,TRBJ1-3,NA,TGTGCCAGCTCCCCTGTCGACAGTTCCTCTGGAAACACCATATATTTT,CASSPVDSSSGNTIYF
TRBV15,TRBD1,TRBJ2-5,NA,TGTGCCACCAGCAGGGGACAGGCGGAGGAGACCCAGTACTTC,CATSRGQAEETQYF
TRBV4-1,NA,TRBJ2-1,NA,TGCGCCAGCAGTAGGGGGCGCGGAGGGTTGGCAGGCTACAATGAGCAGTTCTTC,CASSRGRGGLAGYNEQFF
TRBV6-2/TRBV6-3,NA,TRBJ1-3,NA,TGTGCCACCCTACAGGGAAACTCTGGAAACACCATATATTTT,CATLQGNSGNTIYF
TRBV27,NA,TRBJ2-1,few,TGTGCCAGCAGTTCGGGACTGCGCTACAATGAGCAGTTCTTC,CASSSGLRYNEQFF
TRBV5-4,NA,TRBJ2-5,NA,TGTGCCAGCAGCCCTTCAGGGATGGAGACCCAGTACTTC,CASSPSGMETQYF
TRBV4-1,NA,TRBJ2-1,NA,TGCGCCAGCAGCGCAACTAAGGGGAGGAATGAGCAGTTCTTC,CASSATKGRNEQFF
TRBV12-3/TRBV12-4,NA,TRBJ2-5,few,TGTGCCAGCAGTTTTTACGGGGGTTACCAAGAGACCCAGTACTTC,CASSFYGGYQETQYF
TRBV20-1,NA,TRBJ2-3,few,TGCAGTGCTGACTGGGGCAGCACAGATACGCAGTATTTT,CSADWGSTDTQYF
TRBV20-1,NA,TRBJ2-1,NA,TGCAGTGCTAGGCGGAGGGATTACAATGAGCAGTTCTTC,CSARRRDYNEQFF
TRBV5-1,NA,TRBJ1-2,NA,TGCGCCAGCAGCTTGATCGGGGGGATAGGGTATGGCTACACCTTC,CASSLIGGIGYGYTF
TRBV28,NA,TRBJ1-4,few,TGTGCCAGTTTGACGGCTGCAACTAATGAAAAACTGTTTTTT,CASLTAATNEKLFF
TRBV12-3/TRBV12-4,NA,TRBJ2-5,NA,TGTGCCAGCAGAGCGGAAAAAGAGACCCAGTACTTC,CASRAEKETQYF
TRBV10-1,NA,TRBJ2-2,NA,TGCGCCAGCAGTGGTGAATCGGGGGAGCTGTTTTTT,CASSGESGELFF
TRBV18,NA,TRBJ1-1,few,TGTGCCAGCTCACACTCCGGACAGCAGAACACTGAAGCTTTCTTT,CASSHSGQQNTEAFF
TRBV5-4,TRBD1,TRBJ1-4,NA,TGTGCCAGCAGCCTGGATGTGACAGGGGGTGAAAAACTGTTTTTT,CASSLDVTGGEKLFF
TRBV7-9,NA,TRBJ1-1,few,TGTGCCAGCAGCCTCTACGGGGTAAACACTGAAGCTTTCTTT,CASSLYGVNTEAFF
TRBV11-1,NA,TRBJ2-1,few,TGTGCCAGCAGCTCGTCTACCCCTCGTCCGAGCTCCTACAATGAGCAGTTCTTC,CASSSSTPRPSSYNEQFF